This T cell receptor beta chain was documented in a study of blood T cell repertoires in COVID-19 (dated by TCRdb to the early 2020s). About the full investigation: The collaborator samples originated in the United States, Italy and Spain and spanned the acute and convalescent phases of COVID-19. The prospective study material was composed of cDNA or gDNA derived from T cells, B-cell-depleted T cells, or PBMCs. The dataset comprised deeply sampled blood TCRbeta repertoires from subjects exposed to, actively infected with, or recovered from COVID-19. The repertoires were made available in a free public database intended to serve as a resource for research on the immune response to SARS-CoV-2. Samples came from the ongoing ImmuneRACE study (first 160 participants) plus 1,254 subjects from 6 global collaborators. Nearly every sample came with metadata listing a de-identified subject ID, COVID-19 status, age in years and sex. HLA class I and class II types, where available, came from metadata supplied by the sample provider rather than from assay-based typing. Summary of the overall study and its limitations: Clinical and demographic metadata were provided uncurated, with the amount varying by source and participant.

CDR3 length: 12 amino acids, cysteine to phenylalanine. Kept here is only the CDR3 DNA, which spans 36 bases and is read in frame from base 1. The junction carries 7 bases between V and J, which are trimmed by 2 bases and 8 bases respectively. The table lists this clone with a count of one. What antigen it recognizes has not been identified. Base quality data are lacking; no much larger clone is found one base away. Each collaborating institution followed its own protocols to collect whole blood in K2EDTA tubes. For TCRbeta analysis, collaborators shipped samples as frozen whole blood, isolated PBMCs, or DNA extracted from either of those sample types. TCRbeta CDR3 regions were amplified from genomic DNA by means of the immunoSEQ Assay, a bias-controlled multiplex PCR. Per the authors' processing: The number of nucleated cells in each sample was estimated from the amplification of reference gene primers within the assay. To quantify the absolute abundance of each unique TCRbeta CDR3 rearrangement, sequence reads were collapsed and filtered. For each sample, productive Simpson clonality was calculated by taking the square root of Simpson's diversity index across productive rearrangements. TCRdb stores this immuneACCESS table with in-frame sequences only. Part of the clones is absent; in the studies checked, under half of the shortfall reflects unresolved V genes, and no reason is known for the rest. V and J calls and clone size come straight from that table; D and trimming were deduced from the DNA. For this sample the table gives around 170,000 clones, of which 84% were detected only once. Of the sample, approximately 15% falls within the top ten clones.

The V and J genes are TRBV12-3 or TRBV12-4 and TRBJ2-1; the D gene cannot be named for sure. Sequenced material: peripheral blood. This sequence was found in a man younger than 45 with active or convalescent COVID-19. In nucleotide form, the sequence is TGTGCCAGCAGTTTAATCTCCGATGAGCAGTTCTTC. Translated, this is CASSLISDEQFF.